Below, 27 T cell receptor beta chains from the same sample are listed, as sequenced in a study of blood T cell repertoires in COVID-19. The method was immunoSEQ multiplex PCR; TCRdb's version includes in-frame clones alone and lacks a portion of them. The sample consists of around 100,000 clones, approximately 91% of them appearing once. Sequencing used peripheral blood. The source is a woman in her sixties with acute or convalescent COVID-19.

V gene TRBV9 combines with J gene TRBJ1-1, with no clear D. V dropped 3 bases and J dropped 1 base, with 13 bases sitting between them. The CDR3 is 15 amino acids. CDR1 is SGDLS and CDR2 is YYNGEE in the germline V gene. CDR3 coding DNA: TGTGCCAGCAGCGCGCTCCGCGGAGGGAACACTGAAGCTTTCTTT. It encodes CASSALRGGNTEAFF.

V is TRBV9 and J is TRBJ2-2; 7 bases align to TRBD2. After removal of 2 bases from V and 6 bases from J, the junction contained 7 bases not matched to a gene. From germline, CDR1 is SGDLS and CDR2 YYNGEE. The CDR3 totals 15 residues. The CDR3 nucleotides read TGTGCCAGCAGCGTCGCGGGAGTCTCGCCCGGGGAGCTGTTTTTT. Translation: CASSVAGVSPGELFF. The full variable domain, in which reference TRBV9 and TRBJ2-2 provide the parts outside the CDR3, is DSGVTQTPKHLITATGQRVTLRCSPRSGDLSVYWYQQSLDQGLQFLIQYYNGEERAKGNILERFSAQQFPDLHSELNLSSLELGDSALYFCASSVAGVSPGELFFGEGSRLTVL.

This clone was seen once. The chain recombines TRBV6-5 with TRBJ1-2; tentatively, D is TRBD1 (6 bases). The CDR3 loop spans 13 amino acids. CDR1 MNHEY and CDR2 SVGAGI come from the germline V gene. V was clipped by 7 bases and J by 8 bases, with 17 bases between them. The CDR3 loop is CASKLHRAWGYTF. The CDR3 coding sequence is TGTGCCAGCAAGCTACACAGGGCGTGGGGCTACACCTTC.

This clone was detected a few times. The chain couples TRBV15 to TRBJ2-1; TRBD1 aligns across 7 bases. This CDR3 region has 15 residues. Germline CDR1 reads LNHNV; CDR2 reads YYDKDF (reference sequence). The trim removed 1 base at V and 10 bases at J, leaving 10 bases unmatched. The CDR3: CATSRALQGEREQFF. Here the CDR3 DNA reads TGTGCCACCAGCAGAGCCCTTCAGGGGGAAAGGGAGCAGTTCTTC.

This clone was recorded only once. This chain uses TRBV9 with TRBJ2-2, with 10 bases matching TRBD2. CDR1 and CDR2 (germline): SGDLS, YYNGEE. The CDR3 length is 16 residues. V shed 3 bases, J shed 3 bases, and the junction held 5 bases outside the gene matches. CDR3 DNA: TGTGCCAGCAGCGCCGGAGCGGGAGGGCACACCGGGGAGCTGTTTTTT. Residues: CASSAGAGGHTGELFF.

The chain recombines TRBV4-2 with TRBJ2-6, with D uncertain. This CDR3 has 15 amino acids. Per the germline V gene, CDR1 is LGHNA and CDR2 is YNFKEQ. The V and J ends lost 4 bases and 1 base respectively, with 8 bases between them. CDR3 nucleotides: TGTGCCAGCAGCCTGGAGAGTTCTGGGGCCAACGTCCTGACTTTC. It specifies CASSLESSGANVLTF.

The CDR3 is CASSSLLSYEQYV. The CDR3 DNA follows: TGTGCCAGCAGTTCTTTATTGTCCTACGAGCAGTACGTC. V usage is TRBV28 and J usage is TRBJ2-7; D not resolved. CDR1 and CDR2 (germline): MDHEN, SYDVKM. The V gene lost 4 bases and the J gene lost 1 base, with 8 bases spanning the gap. The CDR3 extends over 13 amino acids.

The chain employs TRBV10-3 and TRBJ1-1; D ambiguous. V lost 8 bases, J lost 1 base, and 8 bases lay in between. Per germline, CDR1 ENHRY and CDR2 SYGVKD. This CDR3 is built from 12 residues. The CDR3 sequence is CAIHTANTEAFF. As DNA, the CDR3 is TGTGCCATCCATACAGCGAACACTGAAGCTTTCTTT.

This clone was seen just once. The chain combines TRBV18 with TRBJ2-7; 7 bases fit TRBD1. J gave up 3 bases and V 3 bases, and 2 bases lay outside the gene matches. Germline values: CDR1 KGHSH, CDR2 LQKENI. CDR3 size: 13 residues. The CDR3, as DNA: TGTGCCAGCTCACCCGGGACAGACTACGAGCAGTACTTC. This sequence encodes CASSPGTDYEQYF.

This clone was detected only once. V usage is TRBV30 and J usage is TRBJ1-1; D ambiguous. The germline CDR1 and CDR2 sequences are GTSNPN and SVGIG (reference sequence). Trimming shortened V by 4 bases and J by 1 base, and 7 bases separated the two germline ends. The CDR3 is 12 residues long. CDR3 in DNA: TGTGCCTGGAACTCCGAGAACACTGAAGCTTTCTTT. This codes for CAWNSENTEAFF. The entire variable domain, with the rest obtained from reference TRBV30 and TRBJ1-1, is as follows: SQTIHQWPATLVQPVGSPLSLECTVEGTSNPNLYWYRQAAGRGLQLLFYSVGIGQISSEVPQNLSASRPQDRQFILSSKKLLLSDSGFYLCAWNSENTEAFFGQGTRLTVV.

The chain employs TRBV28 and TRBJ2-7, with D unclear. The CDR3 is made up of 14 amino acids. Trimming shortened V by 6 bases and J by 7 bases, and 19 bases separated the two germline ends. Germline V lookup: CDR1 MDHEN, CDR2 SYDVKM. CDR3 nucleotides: TGTGCCAGCAGAACTGGTACTTATCTACGAGAGCAGTACTTC. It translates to CASRTGTYLREQYF.

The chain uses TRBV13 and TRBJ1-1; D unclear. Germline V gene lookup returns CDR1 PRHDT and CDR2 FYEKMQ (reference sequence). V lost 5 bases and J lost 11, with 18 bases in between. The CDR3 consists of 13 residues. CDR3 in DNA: TGTGCCAGCAGCCCCGGGTACCCCACCGAGGCTTTCTTT. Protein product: CASSPGYPTEAFF. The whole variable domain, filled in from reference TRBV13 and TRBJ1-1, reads AAGVIQSPRHLIKEKRETATLKCYPIPRHDTVYWYQQGPGQDPQFLISFYEKMQSDKGSIPDRFSAQQFSDYHSELNMSSLELGDSALYFCASSPGYPTEAFFGQGTRLTVV.

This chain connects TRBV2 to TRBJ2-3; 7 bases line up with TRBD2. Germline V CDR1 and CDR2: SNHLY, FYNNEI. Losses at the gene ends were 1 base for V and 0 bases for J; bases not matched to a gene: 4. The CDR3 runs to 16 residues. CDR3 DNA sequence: TGTGCCAGCAGTGAAGGGCTAGCGGTGAGCACAGATACGCAGTATTTT. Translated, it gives CASSEGLAVSTDTQYF.

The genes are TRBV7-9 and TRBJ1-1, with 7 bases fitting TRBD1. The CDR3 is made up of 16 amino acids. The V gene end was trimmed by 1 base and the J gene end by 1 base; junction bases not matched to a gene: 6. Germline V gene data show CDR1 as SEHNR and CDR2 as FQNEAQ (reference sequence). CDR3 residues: CASSLGTGSGNTEAFF. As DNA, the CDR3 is TGTGCCAGCAGCTTAGGGACAGGCTCCGGGAACACTGAAGCTTTCTTT. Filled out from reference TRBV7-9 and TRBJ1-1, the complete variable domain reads DTGVSQNPRHKITKRGQNVTFRCDPISEHNRLYWYRQTLGQGPEFLTYFQNEAQLEKSRLLSDRFSAERPKGSFSTLEIQRTEQGDSAMYLCASSLGTGSGNTEAFFGQGTRLTVV.

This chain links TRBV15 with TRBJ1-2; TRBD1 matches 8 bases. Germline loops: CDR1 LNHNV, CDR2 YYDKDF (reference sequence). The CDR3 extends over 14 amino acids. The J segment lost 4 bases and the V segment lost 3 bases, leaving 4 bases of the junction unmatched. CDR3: CATSSPGTGYGYTF. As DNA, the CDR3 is TGTGCCACCAGCAGTCCCGGGACAGGCTATGGCTACACCTTC.

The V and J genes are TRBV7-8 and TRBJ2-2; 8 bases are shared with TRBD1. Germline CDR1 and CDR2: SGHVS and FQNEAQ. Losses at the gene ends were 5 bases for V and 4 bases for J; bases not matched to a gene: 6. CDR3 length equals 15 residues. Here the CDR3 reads CASSLGQGGTGELFF. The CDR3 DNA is TGTGCCAGCAGCCTTGGACAGGGCGGCACCGGGGAGCTGTTTTTT.

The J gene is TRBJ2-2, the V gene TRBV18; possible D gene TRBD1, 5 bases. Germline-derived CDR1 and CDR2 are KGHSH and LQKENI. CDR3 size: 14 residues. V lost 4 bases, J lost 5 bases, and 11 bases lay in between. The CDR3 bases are TGTGCCAGCTCACAAGGGGCCTGGACCGGGGAGCTGTTTTTT. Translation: CASSQGAWTGELFF. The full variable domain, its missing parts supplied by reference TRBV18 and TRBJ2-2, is NAGVMQNPRHLVRRRGQEARLRCSPMKGHSHVYWYRQLPEEGLKFMVYLQKENIIDESGMPKERFSAEFPKEGPSILRIQQVVRGDSAAYFCASSQGAWTGELFFGEGSRLTVL.

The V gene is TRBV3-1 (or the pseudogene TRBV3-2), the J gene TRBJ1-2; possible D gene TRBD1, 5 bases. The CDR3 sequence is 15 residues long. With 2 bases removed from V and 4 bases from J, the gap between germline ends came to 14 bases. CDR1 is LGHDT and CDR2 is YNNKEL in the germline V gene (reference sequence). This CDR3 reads CASSQSATGAYGYTF. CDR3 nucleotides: TGTGCCAGCAGCCAATCCGCCACAGGCGCCTATGGCTACACCTTC.

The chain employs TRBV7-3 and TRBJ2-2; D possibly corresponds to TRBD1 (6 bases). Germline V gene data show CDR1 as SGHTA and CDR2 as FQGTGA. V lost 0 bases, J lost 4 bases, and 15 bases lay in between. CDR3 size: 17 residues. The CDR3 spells CASSLTTSTGSTGELFF. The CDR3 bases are TGTGCCAGCAGCTTAACCACTTCCACAGGGAGCACCGGGGAGCTGTTTTTT.

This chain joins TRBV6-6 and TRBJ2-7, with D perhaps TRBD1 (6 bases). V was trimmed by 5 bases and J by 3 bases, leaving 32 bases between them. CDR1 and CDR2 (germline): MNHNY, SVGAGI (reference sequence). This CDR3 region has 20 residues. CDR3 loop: CASSPAPGQGRNSILYEQYV. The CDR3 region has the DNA TGTGCCAGCAGTCCCGCGCCGGGACAAGGCAGAAATTCAATCCTCTACGAGCAGTACGTC.

DNA for the CDR3: TGTGCCATCAGTGATTCGACTCGCAATGAGCAGTTCTTC. Translation gives CAISDSTRNEQFF. The chain uses TRBV10-3 and TRBJ2-1, with D unresolved. The V gene lost 3 bases and the J gene lost 6 bases, with 9 bases spanning the gap. The CDR3 is 13 amino acids. Germline V CDR1 and CDR2: ENHRY, SYGVKD.

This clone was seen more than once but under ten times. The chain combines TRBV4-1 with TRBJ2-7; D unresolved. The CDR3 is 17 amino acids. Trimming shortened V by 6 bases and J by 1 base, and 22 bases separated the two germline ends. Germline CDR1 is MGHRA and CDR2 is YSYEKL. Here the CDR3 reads CASSREVGLAQSYEQYF. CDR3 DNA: TGCGCCAGCAGTCGAGAGGTCGGGTTAGCCCAATCCTACGAGCAGTACTTC.

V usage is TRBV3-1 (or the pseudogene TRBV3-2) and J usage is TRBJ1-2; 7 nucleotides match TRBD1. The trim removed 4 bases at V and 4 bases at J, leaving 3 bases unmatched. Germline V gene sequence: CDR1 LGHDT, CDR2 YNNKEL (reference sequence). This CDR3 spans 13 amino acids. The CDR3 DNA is TGTGCCAGCAGCCGCCGGGACAGCTATGGCTACACCTTC. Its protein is CASSRRDSYGYTF.

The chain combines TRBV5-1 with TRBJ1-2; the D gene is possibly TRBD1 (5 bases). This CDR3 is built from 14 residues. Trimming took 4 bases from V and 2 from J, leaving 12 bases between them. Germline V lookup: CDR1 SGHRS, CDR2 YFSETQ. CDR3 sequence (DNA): TGCGCCAGCAGCCCGCGACAGACGAACTATGGCTACACCTTC. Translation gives CASSPRQTNYGYTF.

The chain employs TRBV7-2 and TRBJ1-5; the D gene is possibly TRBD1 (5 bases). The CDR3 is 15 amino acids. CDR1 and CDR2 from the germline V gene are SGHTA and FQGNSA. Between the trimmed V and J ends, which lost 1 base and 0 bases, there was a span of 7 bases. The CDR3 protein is CASSLVGDSNQPQHF. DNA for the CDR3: TGTGCCAGCAGCTTAGTAGGGGATAGCAATCAGCCCCAGCATTTT.

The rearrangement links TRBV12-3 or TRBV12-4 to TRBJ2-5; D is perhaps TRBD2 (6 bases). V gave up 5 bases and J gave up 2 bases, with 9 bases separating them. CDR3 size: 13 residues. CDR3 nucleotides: TGTGCCAGCAGTGGGGACTTACAAGAGACCCAGTACTTC. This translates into CASSGDLQETQYF.

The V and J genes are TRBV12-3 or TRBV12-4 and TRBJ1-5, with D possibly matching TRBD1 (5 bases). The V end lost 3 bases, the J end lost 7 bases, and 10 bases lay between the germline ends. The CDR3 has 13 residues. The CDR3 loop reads CASSFRGNQPQHF. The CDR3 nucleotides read TGTGCCAGCAGTTTTAGGGGTAACCAGCCCCAGCATTTT.